This T cell receptor beta chain is from a study of T cells in Graves' hyperthyroidism and ophthalmopathy. Study-wide results and caveats: Most expanded thyroid clonotypes above 0.001 also appeared in blood.

This clonotype was picked up a small number of times. Its target is not known. A much larger clone lies a single base off, so this may be a read error. Stable hyperthyroidism: no ophthalmopathy progression over 18 months of follow-up. Regions amplified from RNA transcripts were the TCR beta CDR3 regions. RT-PCR in the first round (using the HTBI primer set) targeted the TCR CDR3. MiXCR was run by TCRdb on the multiplex PCR reads, yielding one entry per CDR3 protein. In the table there are approximately 700,000 distinct CDR3 sequences, over 15% of which are singletons. The receptor was isolated from a man aged 18 to 29 with Graves' hyperthyroidism. The sample comprised blood.

In DNA, the CDR3 is TGTGCCAGCAGTTTCTCGGGACACCGCTCCTACGAGCAGTACTTC. Protein: CASSFSGHRSYEQYF. The chain employs TRBV28 and TRBJ2-7; D possibly corresponds to TRBD1 (6 bases). Germline CDR1 MDHEN, CDR2 SYDVKM. Trimming took off 3 bases at V and 0 bases at J, with 12 bases between the two ends. The CDR3 is made up of 15 amino acids.